The 32 T cell receptor beta chains below all came from one sample that was sequenced in a study of molecular identifiers for immune sequencing clone quantification (dated 2018 in TCRdb). Library generation was performed with PCR. The sequencer listed for this sample is NextSeq 500. The public reads were reprocessed in TCRdb via fastp at Q25 and MiXCR, keeping in-frame beta chains. One record per CDR3 amino acid sequence lists the most common genes and DNA. This sample holds some 580,000 distinct CDR3 sequences; approximately 24% were observed only once. 0.78% of the sample lies in the top ten. Sequencing was done on a sample of naive CD8+ T cells from blood, with Jurkat cell RNA spiked in. The cell subset or site label, as the study defines it: FACS-sorted CD8+CD4-CCR7+CD45RA+ naive T cells. These receptor sequences come from a human donor in good health. Some libraries in this study had Jurkat cell RNA spiked in.

This clonotype was detected ten times or more. This chain joins TRBV5-4 and TRBJ2-3; no reliable D call. Germline loops: CDR1 SGHNT, CDR2 YYREEE (reference sequence). V dropped 6 bases and J dropped 1 base, with 21 bases sitting between them. The CDR3 loop spans 17 amino acids. The CDR3 DNA is TGTGCCAGCACCAAGGTTGTCGGCGTTCCGGGCACAGATACGCAGTATTTT. The encoded protein is CASTKVVGVPGTDTQYF.

As concerns this clonotype: No conserved phenylalanine or tryptophan is present at the end of the CDR3, so a read error is the likely explanation. The chain combines TRBV6-2 or TRBV6-3 with TRBJ2-7, with 8 nucleotides matching TRBD1. Germline values: CDR1 MNHEY, CDR2 SVGEGT. The CDR3 sequence is 16 residues long. V shed 5 bases and J 3 bases; nucleotides not matched to a gene: 12. For the CDR3, the DNA is TGTGCCAGCAGTCAACCAGGGGGCATCGTCGGCTACGAGCAGTACCTC. It encodes CASSQPGGIVGYEQYL.

In its sample, this clonotype was seen a few times. The V and J genes are TRBV5-1 and TRBJ2-7; 8 bases match TRBD1. After removal of 2 bases from V and 2 bases from J, the junction contained 3 bases not matched to a gene. This CDR3 contains 14 residues. CDR1 SGHRS and CDR2 YFSETQ come from the germline V gene. The CDR3 spells CASSLLQGAYEQYF. The CDR3 DNA reads as TGCGCCAGCAGCTTACTACAGGGGGCCTACGAGCAGTACTTC.

Concerning this clonotype: A much more abundant neighbour one base away suggests this may be a read error. The rearrangement uses TRBV11-2 and TRBJ2-7; possible D gene TRBD1, 5 bases. This CDR3 contains 13 residues. Per the germline V gene, CDR1 is SGHAT and CDR2 is FQNNGV. CDR3 nucleotide sequence: TGTGCCCGCAGCTTAGGGGCCCCCTACGAGCAGTACTTC. It yields the protein CARSLGAPYEQYF. Full variable domain (rest looked up from reference TRBV11-2 and TRBJ2-7): EAGVAQSPRYKIIEKRQSVAFWCNPISGHATLYWYQQILGQGPKLLIQFQNNGVVDDSQLPKDRFSAERLKGVDSTLKIQPAKLEDSAVYLCARSLGAPYEQYFGPGTRLTVT.

This clonotype was detected ten times or more. V and J are TRBV5-1 and TRBJ2-5; 11 bases agree with TRBD1. The CDR3 has 14 amino acids. Germline V lookup: CDR1 SGHRS, CDR2 YFSETQ. V lost 4 bases to trimming and J lost 2 bases; unmatched junction nucleotides: 1. The CDR3 nucleotides read TGCGCCAGCAGCAGGGACAGGGGGCAAGAGACCCAGTACTTC. Its translation is CASSRDRGQETQYF. Using reference TRBV5-1 and TRBJ2-5 for the parts outside the CDR3, the full variable domain is KAGVTQTPRYLIKTRGQQVTLSCSPISGHRSVSWYQQTPGQGLQFLFEYFSETQRNKGNFPGRFSGRQFSNSRSEMNVSTLELGDSALYLCASSRDRGQETQYFGPGTRLLVL.

The rearrangement uses TRBV7-9 and TRBJ2-7; D gene unclear. The CDR3 covers 12 residues. The germline CDR1 and CDR2 sequences are SEHNR and FQNEAQ (reference sequence). V was shortened by 11 bases and J by 6 bases, with 17 bases between the two germline ends. The CDR3 DNA reads as TGTGCCCGCCGCTCCCCGGGCGGCGAGCAGTACTTC. This sequence encodes CARRSPGGEQYF.

This clonotype has ten or more counts. The rearrangement links TRBV29-1 to TRBJ1-1; no firm D call. The CDR3 length is 10 residues. Germline lookup yields CDR1 SQVTM and CDR2 ANQGSEA. Trimming cost V 4 bases and J 6 bases, with 6 bases left between them. CDR3 DNA sequence: TGCAGCGTTGCTGCCCCTGAAGCTTTCTTT. It encodes CSVAAPEAFF.

This clonotype occurred a few times. The rearrangement links TRBV3-1 to TRBJ1-2; D is unclear. This CDR3 has 16 residues. Trimming left V 0 bases short and J 5 bases short, with 16 bases between. Germline CDR1 is LGHDT and CDR2 is YNNKEL (reference sequence). This CDR3 is CASSQEIAGPRYGYTF. The CDR3 region has the DNA TGTGCCAGCAGCCAAGAGATTGCCGGGCCCAGGTATGGCTACACCTTC.

Comments on this clonotype: This CDR3 fails to terminate in the conserved phenylalanine or tryptophan, so it likely reflects a read error. The chain links TRBV7-9 to TRBJ1-1; D is uncertain. Trimming took off 3 bases at V and 3 bases at J, with 14 bases between the two ends. Germline lookup yields CDR1 SEHNR and CDR2 FQNEAQ (reference sequence). The CDR3 contains 15 residues. The CDR3 protein is CASSLTLDGDTEAFL. The CDR3 coding sequence is TGTGCCAGCAGCTTGACTCTCGATGGGGACACTGAAGCTTTCCTT.

The table lists this clonotype with a few counts. The rearrangement links TRBV3-2 to TRBJ1-1; TRBD1 is the table's D call and was not checked against the DNA. TRBV3-2 is noted as a pseudogene. CDR3 size: 15 residues. The chain's CDR3 is CASSYQGQIYTEAFF. The CDR3, as DNA: TGTGCCAGCAGCTATCAGGGACAGATTTACACTGAAGCTTTCTTT.

Ten or more counts support this clonotype. The chain uses TRBV4-3 and TRBJ1-1; D is possibly TRBD1 (5 bases). Germline V gives CDR1 LGHNA, CDR2 YSLEER. The CDR3 has 15 residues. The V end lost 0 bases, the J end lost 6 bases, and 14 bases lay between the germline ends. For the CDR3, the DNA is TGCGCCAGCAGCCAAGATTGGGGGGATTTAGCTGAAGCTTTCTTT. Translation: CASSQDWGDLAEAFF.

In its sample, this clonotype was seen a few times. The chain combines TRBV12-3 or TRBV12-4 with TRBJ1-5; 11 bases agree with TRBD1. With 6 bases clipped from V and 3 bases from J, the junction kept 4 bases outside the gene matches. This CDR3 spans 15 amino acids. CDR3 loop: CASRGTGGFNQPQHF. CDR3 nucleotides: TGTGCCAGCAGGGGGACAGGGGGTTTCAATCAGCCCCAGCATTTT.

V and J are TRBV30 and TRBJ2-1; 12 bases fit TRBD2. Germline V gives CDR1 GTSNPN, CDR2 SVGIG (reference sequence). The CDR3 runs 19 residues. V was pared by 0 bases and J by 2 bases, with 11 bases of the junction left unmatched. The CDR3 DNA follows: TGTGCCTGGAGTGTAATTGAAACTAGCGGGGGGAGGACCTACAATGAGCAGTTCTTC. It is translated as CAWSVIETSGGRTYNEQFF.

This clonotype was counted a few times. The chain combines TRBV5-8 with TRBJ1-1; maybe TRBD1 (6 bases). This CDR3 has 17 amino acids. Trimming left V 2 bases short and J 0 bases short, with 17 bases between. Germline CDR1 reads SGHTS; CDR2 reads YDEGEE. The CDR3 nucleotides are TGTGCCAGCAGCTTAGGCCAGGGGAGGCCCCTGAACACTGAAGCTTTCTTT. Translation: CASSLGQGRPLNTEAFF.

V gene TRBV20-1 combines with J gene TRBJ2-3, with D possibly TRBD2 on 5 matching bases. The V end lost 3 bases, the J end lost 4 bases, and 11 bases lay between the germline ends. There are 13 residues in the CDR3. CDR1 is DFQATT and CDR2 is SNEGSKA in the germline V gene (reference sequence). The CDR3 DNA reads TGCAGTGCTAGTCTAGCTAGTCCAGATACGCAGTATTTT. Translating gives CSASLASPDTQYF.

Comment on this clonotype: A single base separates this from a much larger clone, so it may be a read error. The CDR3 bases are TGTGCCGGCAGCGTCCGGGGCGAATCCTACGAGCAGTACTTC. It codes for CAGSVRGESYEQYF. This chain connects TRBV9 to TRBJ2-7; either TRBD1 or TRBD2 may fit D (5 bases each). The CDR3 is made up of 14 amino acids. Germline CDR1 and CDR2: SGDLS and YYNGEE. The whole variable domain, remainder taken from reference TRBV9 and TRBJ2-7, is DSGVTQTPKHLITATGQRVTLRCSPRSGDLSVYWYQQSLDQGLQFLIQYYNGEERAKGNILERFSAQQFPDLHSELNLSSLELGDSALYFCAGSVRGESYEQYFGPGTRLTVT.

This clonotype was found a few times. The CDR3 sequence is CASSLRLGSGGAVNEQFF. CDR3 bases: TGTGCCAGCAGCCTGCGTTTGGGGAGCGGGGGGGCTGTAAATGAGCAGTTCTTC. The J gene is TRBJ2-1, the V gene TRBV3-1, with TRBD2 identical over 10 bases. CDR1 is LGHDT, CDR2 YNNKEL, per germline (reference sequence). This CDR3 has 18 amino acids. Trimming at V came to 4 bases and at J to 7 bases, leaving 16 bases not matched to a gene.

This clonotype was detected only a few times. The rearrangement links TRBV2 to TRBJ2-3; D not resolved. The CDR3 loop spans 15 amino acids. Trimming shortened V by 6 bases and J by 4 bases, and 17 bases separated the two germline ends. Germline CDR1 SNHLY, CDR2 FYNNEI. The CDR3 region has the DNA TGTGCCAGCAGCGAGTCCCCGATGACTCCAGATACGCAGTATTTT. Protein: CASSESPMTPDTQYF.

There are a few counts of this clonotype. This chain links TRBV20-1 with TRBJ2-5, with no clear D. The CDR3 sequence is 16 residues long. Trimming cost V 3 bases and J 3 bases, with 20 bases left between them. CDR1 is DFQATT, CDR2 SNEGSKA, per germline (reference sequence). The CDR3 protein is CSASSPDVIGKETQYF. CDR3 bases: TGCAGTGCTAGTAGCCCGGACGTGATTGGGAAAGAGACCCAGTACTTC.

In the case of this clonotype: The junction does not match germline at one end; this may be a read error. CDR3 sequence: CALSQGPGPPPQYF. Here the CDR3 DNA reads TGTGCCCTCAGTCAAGGGCCCGGCCCCCCGCCCCAGTACTTC. V usage is TRBV10-3 and J usage is TRBJ2-5; D not certain. Germline V CDR1 and CDR2: ENHRY, SYGVKD. The CDR3 length is 14 residues.

The CDR3 loop is CASSQDLAYHSSYNEQFF. In nucleotides, the CDR3 is TGTGCCAGCAGCCAAGATCTTGCCTACCACAGCTCCTACAATGAGCAGTTCTTC. The chain joins TRBV3-1 to TRBJ2-1, with D uncertain. This CDR3 is 18 amino acids long. Germline-derived CDR1 and CDR2 are LGHDT and YNNKEL (reference sequence). Trimming left V 0 bases short and J 0 bases short, with 15 bases between.

J is TRBJ2-7 and V is TRBV29-1; possibly TRBD1 for D (6 bases). Looked up from germline, CDR1 is SQVTM and CDR2 is ANQGSEA. Trimming pared 8 bases from V and 4 bases from J, leaving 15 bases between. This CDR3 is built from 12 residues. The CDR3 DNA sequence: TGCAGCTACCGGGACATTACTTACGAGCAGTACTTC. Protein sequence: CSYRDITYEQYF.

This clonotype was counted at least ten times. This chain connects TRBV27 to TRBJ2-3; perhaps TRBD2 as D (6 bases). Trimming removed 0 bases from V and 5 bases from J, with 9 bases in between. There are 14 residues in the CDR3. From germline, CDR1 is MNHEY and CDR2 SMNVEV (reference sequence). The CDR3 sequence: CASSLSGGQDTQYF. CDR3 nucleotide sequence: TGTGCCAGCAGTTTATCCGGAGGGCAAGATACGCAGTATTTT.

This clonotype came up many times. The rearrangement uses TRBV20-1 and TRBJ2-3; D gene uncertain. The CDR3 is made up of 14 amino acids. V lost 0 bases to trimming and J lost 2 bases, with 9 bases between them. Germline assignment: CDR1 DFQATT and CDR2 SNEGSKA (reference sequence). CDR3 bases: TGCAGTGCTAGAGATATCCCCCCCACAGATACGCAGTATTTT. This translates into CSARDIPPTDTQYF.

This clonotype has more than one count but fewer than ten. The rearrangement joins TRBV12-3 or TRBV12-4 to TRBJ1-2, with 8 bases matching TRBD1. There are 15 residues in the CDR3. Losses at the gene ends were 3 bases for V and 4 bases for J; bases not matched to a gene: 7. This chain's CDR3 is CASSFGTGEIYGYTF. The CDR3, as DNA: TGTGCCAGCAGTTTTGGGACAGGAGAAATCTATGGCTACACCTTC.

About this clonotype: Given a much more abundant clone one base away, this may be a read error. The rearrangement links TRBV7-2 to TRBJ2-3; 15 positions match TRBD2. CDR1 is SGHTA, CDR2 FQGNSA, per germline. This CDR3 region has 19 residues. CDR3 nucleotide sequence: TGTGCCGGCAGCTCCACGTGGACTAGCGGGAGGGCCAGGGCAGATACGCAGTATTTT. Its translation is CAGSSTWTSGRARADTQYF. The full variable domain, its missing parts supplied by reference TRBV7-2 and TRBJ2-3, is GAGVSQSPSNKVTEKGKDVELRCDPISGHTALYWYRQSLGQGLEFLIYFQGNSAPDKSGLPSDRFSAERTGGSVSTLTIQRTQQEDSAVYLCAGSSTWTSGRARADTQYFGPGTRLTVL.

The chain employs TRBV4-3 and TRBJ2-3; 8 positions agree with TRBD2. J lost 0 bases, V lost 2 bases, and 4 bases had no gene match. CDR1 is LGHNA and CDR2 is YSLEER in the germline V gene. The CDR3 is 16 residues long. DNA of the CDR3: TGCGCCAGCAGCCAAAGTCCGGGAGGGAGCACAGATACGCAGTATTTT. Its translation is CASSQSPGGSTDTQYF.

Many counts were recorded for this clonotype. The J gene is TRBJ2-7, the V gene TRBV5-6, with 9 bases matching TRBD2. The trim removed 0 bases at V and 1 base at J, leaving 2 bases unmatched. The CDR3 consists of 15 residues. CDR1 is SGHDT, CDR2 YYEEEE, per germline. The CDR3 sequence is CASSLVTSGSYEQYF. The CDR3 DNA reads TGTGCCAGCAGCTTGGTTACTAGCGGGTCCTACGAGCAGTACTTC.

J is TRBJ2-2 and V is TRBV7-8; the D gene could be TRBD1 or TRBD2 (5 bases each). CDR1 SGHVS and CDR2 FQNEAQ come from the germline V gene. This CDR3 has 15 amino acids. Trimming took off 7 bases at V and 2 bases at J, with 14 bases between the two ends. The CDR3 loop is CASTQGGGNTGELFF. The CDR3 nucleotides are TGTGCCAGCACCCAAGGTGGGGGAAACACCGGGGAGCTGTTTTTT.

This clonotype was counted at least ten times. The chain carries TRBV4-1 and TRBJ2-7; possibly TRBD2 for D (5 bases). This CDR3 has 13 residues. Germline V gene sequence: CDR1 MGHRA, CDR2 YSYEKL. The V gene lost 3 bases and the J gene lost 1 base, with 7 bases spanning the gap. The CDR3 reads CASSHGESYEQYF. The CDR3 DNA follows: TGCGCCAGCAGCCACGGGGAGTCCTACGAGCAGTACTTC.

As to this clonotype: A much bigger clone sits one base away, suggesting this may be a read error. As the CDR3 is not closed by the conserved phenylalanine or tryptophan, this likely results from a read error. The V and J genes are TRBV2 and TRBJ2-1; no firm D call. The V end lost 3 bases, the J end lost 8 bases, and 2 bases lay between the germline ends. Germline V gene lookup returns CDR1 SNHLY and CDR2 FYNNEI. The CDR3 length is 10 residues. The CDR3 nucleotides read TGTGCCAGCAGTGACGATGAGCAGTTCATC. Translating it yields CASSDDEQFI.

At least ten counts were recorded for this clonotype. The rearrangement uses TRBV6-2 or TRBV6-3 and TRBJ2-3; D could derive from TRBD1 or TRBD2 (5 bases each). Trimming took 4 bases from V and 7 from J, leaving 24 bases between them. In germline, CDR1 is MNHEY, CDR2 SVGEGT. The CDR3 is 17 amino acids. The DNA for the CDR3 is TGTGCCAGCAGTTGCCACGGGGCAGAGTTTGAGGCATATACGCAGTATTTT. This translates into CASSCHGAEFEAYTQYF.